This entry describes one TCR beta chain. In the study's own analysis: Nucleated cell number was recorded as an estimate derived from reference gene primer amplification. Generated by immunoSEQ multiplex PCR, the TCRdb table keeps only in-frame clones and is missing some. Clone size and the V and J calls come from that table; the DNA yielded D and trimming. In the table there are 150,000 to 180,000 clones, roughly 83% of which are singletons. This record belongs to a study of blood T cell repertoires in COVID-19. At the level of the study: COVID-19 samples, acute and convalescent, were from the United States, Italy and Spain.

The germline gives CDR1 SGHRS, CDR2 YFSETQ. With V trimmed by 1 base and J by 8 bases, 9 bases remained unmatched. The CDR3 has 15 residues. The TCR sequence derives from a woman aged 55-69 years with COVID-19, enrolled during active disease. Sample: peripheral blood. This rearrangement joins TRBV5-1 to TRBJ2-1, with 7 bases aligning to TRBD2. The CDR3, as DNA: TGCGCCAGCAGCTTGCGGGGGGAAGCTCGCGATGAGCAGTTCTTC. Encoded protein: CASSLRGEARDEQFF.